The sequence of this T cell receptor (beta chain) was determined in a study of blood T cell repertoires in COVID-19. Study background: Both acute and convalescent COVID-19 samples were obtained from the United States, Italy and Spain. The cDNA or gDNA used as material had been derived from T cells, B-cell-depleted T cells, or PBMCs.

The repertoire was sequenced with immunoSEQ multiplex PCR; TCRdb's copy has only in-frame clones and lacks some. This sample has 110,000 to 150,000 clones, with more than 75% found just once. The CDR3 totals 15 residues. Germline trimming cut 5 bases from V and 5 bases from J; bases unmatched to any gene: 8. Germline V gene lookup returns CDR1 MGHDK and CDR2 SYGVNS. The chain uses TRBV25-1 and TRBJ1-4; 7 nucleotides line up with TRBD1. The sequence derives from a woman aged 45-65 years with acute or convalescent COVID-19. The sample taken for sequencing was peripheral blood. Written as DNA, the CDR3 is TGTGCCAGCAGTCTTAATGCAGGGGGAAATGAAAAACTGTTTTTT. It translates to CASSLNAGGNEKLFF.